This T cell receptor (beta chain) was observed in a study of CD8 T cell repertoires and HIV-1 epitope variants. Study as a whole: Each of Twenty-five Gag and Nef epitope peptides stimulated a separate culture.

This clone was detected only once. Its antigen is not identified. Assay: immunoSEQ multiplex PCR; the TCRdb copy retains only in-frame clones and omits some. This table holds several thousand clones, around 64% found once. Germline lookup yields CDR1 SGHAT and CDR2 FQNNGV. V was trimmed by 5 bases and J by 5 bases, leaving 13 bases between them. This CDR3 spans 13 amino acids. Specimen: cultured CD8+ T cells derived from PBMCs. The TCR sequence derives from a male donor with HIV. This chain links TRBV11-2 with TRBJ2-7; a possible D gene is TRBD1 (5 bases). In nucleotides, the CDR3 is TGTGCCAGCAGCGCAGGGTACCCCAACGAGCAGTACTTC. This gives the protein CASSAGYPNEQYF.